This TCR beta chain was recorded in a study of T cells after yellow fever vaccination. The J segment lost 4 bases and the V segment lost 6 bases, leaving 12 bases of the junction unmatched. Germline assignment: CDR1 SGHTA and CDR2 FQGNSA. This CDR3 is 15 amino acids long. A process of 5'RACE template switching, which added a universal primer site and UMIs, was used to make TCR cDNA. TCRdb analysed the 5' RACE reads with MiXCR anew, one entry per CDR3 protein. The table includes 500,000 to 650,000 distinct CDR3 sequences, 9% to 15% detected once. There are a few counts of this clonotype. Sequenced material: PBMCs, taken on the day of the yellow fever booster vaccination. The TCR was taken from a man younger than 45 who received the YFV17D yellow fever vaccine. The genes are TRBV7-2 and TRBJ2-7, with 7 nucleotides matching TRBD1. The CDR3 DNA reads TGTGCCAGCAGTTATCAGCTAGGACAGGTGTACGAGCAGTACTTC. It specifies CASSYQLGQVYEQYF.